These T cell receptor beta chains were read from a single sample in a study of PD-1 blockade in classical Hodgkin lymphoma. Sequencing used immunoSEQ multiplex PCR; TCRdb keeps in-frame clones, though not all of them. The data contain approximately 80,000 clones, about nine tenths of them singletons. Sequences were derived from peripheral blood mononuclear cells (PBMCs), sampled at baseline. The receptors here all came from a human donor with classical Hodgkin lymphoma. Both conserved end residues are part of each CDR3. A D gene is named only where the DNA matches it firmly. Some rows have no size entry. The others give once, few or many, or a class for an expanded clone.

V	J	size	D	DNA	CDR3
TRBV4-1	TRBJ1-1	NA	NA	TGCGCCAGCAGCCATACCACCGGACATGAAGCTTTCTTT	CASSHTTGHEAFF
TRBV5-1	TRBJ2-5	NA	TRBD2	TGCGCCAGCAGCTTGGGGACTAGTAGAGGGGAGACCCAGTACTTC	CASSLGTSRGETQYF
TRBV19	TRBJ2-5	NA	NA	TGTGCCAGTAGCCCCACGGCTAGCCGAGGGGGACAAGAGACCCAGTACTTC	CASSPTASRGGQETQYF
TRBV5-1	TRBJ2-7	NA	TRBD1	TGCGCCAGCACCCCAACCGGGACAGGCGTCTACGAGCAGTACTTC	CASTPTGTGVYEQYF
TRBV5-1	TRBJ1-5	NA	TRBD1	TGCGCCAGCAGCTTGACAGGGGGCGCAGGAAGCAATCAGCCCCAGCATTTT	CASSLTGGAGSNQPQHF
TRBV6-1	TRBJ1-5	NA	NA	TGTGCCAGCATTGATTTAGGAGGGGGTTACGGTCAGCCCCAGCATTTT	CASIDLGGGYGQPQHF
TRBV6-5	TRBJ1-5	NA	NA	TGTGCCAGCAGTTACTCGACAGAGGTATATCAGCCCCAGCATTTT	CASSYSTEVYQPQHF
TRBV6-6	TRBJ2-7	NA	NA	TGTGCCAGCAGTATGGACTCCTACGAGCAGTACTTC	CASSMDSYEQYF
TRBV29-1	TRBJ2-1	NA	TRBD2	TGCAGCGTGATACTAGCGGGGAACAATGAGCAGTTCTTC	CSVILAGNNEQFF
TRBV19	TRBJ2-1	NA	TRBD2	TGTGCCAGTAGTATGGGGACTAGCGGGATCGCGTCCTACAATGAGCAGTTCTTC	CASSMGTSGIASYNEQFF
TRBV25-1	TRBJ1-2	NA	TRBD1	TGTGCCAGCAGTGAATCGGGACAGGGGATCTATGGCTACACCTTC	CASSESGQGIYGYTF
TRBV27	TRBJ2-2	NA	TRBD2	TGTGCCAGCAGTTCCGGGACTAGCGTCACCGGGGAGCTGTTTTTT	CASSSGTSVTGELFF
TRBV6-5	TRBJ1-1	NA	TRBD1	TGTGCCAGCAGTCCAGGGACAGGGAACACTGAAGCTTTCTTT	CASSPGTGNTEAFF
TRBV10-3	TRBJ2-7	NA	NA	TGTGCCATCAGGGTCACGGGAGCGTTTAGTCTCGACTACGAGCAGTACTTC	CAIRVTGAFSLDYEQYF
TRBV6-1	TRBJ2-1	once	NA	TGTGCCAGCAGTGAAGCTTTACATCTCAATGAGCAGTTCTTC	CASSEALHLNEQFF
TRBV27	TRBJ2-1	NA	NA	TGTGCCAGCAGTTTAAGGGGCTGGACGAACAATGAGCAGTTCTTC	CASSLRGWTNNEQFF
TRBV4-2	TRBJ2-1	NA	TRBD2	TGTGCCAGCAGCCAAGAGGTCGCACTAGCGTACAATGAGCAGTTCTTC	CASSQEVALAYNEQFF
TRBV6-1	TRBJ1-2	few	NA	TGTGCCAGCAGTGAAGCCCAGTCGGTTGGGGGTTCGTATGGCTACACCTTC	CASSEAQSVGGSYGYTF
TRBV2	TRBJ2-7	NA	TRBD2	TGTGCCAGCAGTGATCCTAGCGGGAGGGCCCCCTACGAGCAGTACTTC	CASSDPSGRAPYEQYF
TRBV5-1	TRBJ2-7	NA	TRBD2	TGCGCCAGCAGCCGGACTAGCGGTCCCTACGAGCAGTACTTC	CASSRTSGPYEQYF
TRBV4-2	TRBJ2-3	NA	NA	TGTGCCAGCAGCCAAGATGCGGCTAGCGGCACAGATACGCAGTATTTT	CASSQDAASGTDTQYF
TRBV28	TRBJ2-5	NA	NA	TGTGCCAGCAGTTTTGGGTATCGATTGGGGTTTTTGATACAAGAGACCCAGTACTTC	CASSFGYRLGFLIQETQYF
TRBV30	TRBJ1-2	NA	NA	TGTGCCCTCTGGGGACCTCACGGCTACACCTTC	CALWGPHGYTF
TRBV5-1	TRBJ2-2	NA	NA	TGCGCCAGCAGCCAATCCCCCTTAACAGCTAACACCGGGGAGCTGTTTTTT	CASSQSPLTANTGELFF
TRBV7-9	TRBJ2-7	NA	TRBD2	TGTGCCAGCAGCTCCGGACTAGCGGGGGCCTACGAGCAGTACTTC	CASSSGLAGAYEQYF
TRBV4-3	TRBJ2-7	NA	NA	TGCGCCAGCAGCCAAGGGCCTAGCCGCGAGCAGTACTTC	CASSQGPSREQYF
TRBV5-1	TRBJ1-1	NA	NA	TGCGCCAGCAGCCCCCAGACCCAACGGGGCACTGAAGCTTTCTTT	CASSPQTQRGTEAFF
TRBV11-2	TRBJ2-1	NA	NA	TGTGCCAGCAGCCAAGGACAGAACAATGAGCAGTTCTTC	CASSQGQNNEQFF
TRBV7-2	TRBJ2-2	NA	TRBD1	TGTGCCAGCAGCCCTTGGGACAGGGGTGGGACCGGGGAGCTGTTTTTT	CASSPWDRGGTGELFF
TRBV7-5	TRBJ2-7	once	NA	TGTGCCAGAAGTCTAATCCCTGGGACAGGGGTGCACGAGCAGTACTTC	CARSLIPGTGVHEQYF
TRBV28	TRBJ2-7	NA	NA	TGTGCCAGCAGTTTTTTCGGCCTTGGGGACGAGCAGTACTTC	CASSFFGLGDEQYF
TRBV9	TRBJ1-2	NA	NA	TGTGCCAGCAGCCCCTCTCAAAGTGGCGGGACATATGGCTACACCTTC	CASSPSQSGGTYGYTF
TRBV7-2	TRBJ1-1	NA	NA	TGTGCCAGCAGCCCCCAGCAGGACACTGAAGCTTTCTTT	CASSPQQDTEAFF
TRBV28	TRBJ2-6	NA	NA	TGTGCCAGCAGGGTCGGCCCTGGGGCCAACGTCCTGACTTTC	CASRVGPGANVLTF
TRBV11-2	TRBJ2-7	NA	NA	TGTGCCAGCAGCTTAGGTCTCAGTCTAAGCTCCTACGAGCAGTACTTC	CASSLGLSLSSYEQYF
TRBV20-1	TRBJ2-7	NA	TRBD1	TGCAGTGCCCAGGGGGAAGAGCAGTACTTC	CSAQGEEQYF
TRBV7-9	TRBJ1-2	NA	NA	TGTGCCAGCAGCTTAGTTTCTGGCTACACCTTC	CASSLVSGYTF
TRBV2	TRBJ2-5	NA	TRBD2	TGTGCCAGCAGTCCGACTAGCGGGAGGGCCACTGGGGAGACCCAGTACTTC	CASSPTSGRATGETQYF
TRBV10-1	TRBJ2-1	NA	NA	TGCGCCAGCAGCATGTCTCCGGGACGCCCCAGAGACAATGAGCAGTTCTTC	CASSMSPGRPRDNEQFF
TRBV27	TRBJ2-1	NA	TRBD1	TGTGCCAGCAGTTTGACGCAGGGACAGGGAGCGCAGTTCTTC	CASSLTQGQGAQFF
TRBV4-2	TRBJ1-3	once	NA	TGTGCCAGCAGCCAAGAGTATAGCCCTGGAAACACCATATATTTT	CASSQEYSPGNTIYF
TRBV6-5	TRBJ1-2	medium-sized	TRBD1	TGTGCCAGCAGTACTCAGGGGGGGAAGGATGGCTACACCTTC	CASSTQGGKDGYTF
TRBV28	TRBJ2-1	once	NA	TGTGCCAGCAGTTTGGGGACGGCGGTTGGACTAATGGCCAATGAGCAGTTCTTC	CASSLGTAVGLMANEQFF
TRBV28	TRBJ2-7	NA	TRBD2	TGTGCCAGCAGTTTAGCGGGAGTTAATTCCTACGAGCAGTACTTC	CASSLAGVNSYEQYF
TRBV5-1	TRBJ1-2	NA	NA	TGCGCCAGCAGCTTAACAGATTATGGCTACACCTTC	CASSLTDYGYTF
TRBV7-9	TRBJ2-3	NA	TRBD1	TGTGCCAGCAGCAATGGGACAGCCACAGATACGCAGTATTTT	CASSNGTATDTQYF
TRBV6-6	TRBJ2-1	NA	TRBD2	TGTGCCAGCACCGCGGGGGGGAGCTCCTACAATGAGCAGTTCTTC	CASTAGGSSYNEQFF
TRBV5-5	TRBJ1-5	NA	NA	TGTGCCAGCAGCTTGGTCATTAATCAGCCCCAGCATTTT	CASSLVINQPQHF
TRBV4-3	TRBJ2-4	NA	TRBD1	TGCGCCAGCAGCCACGACAGGGGAAGGGACATTCAGTACTTC	CASSHDRGRDIQYF
TRBV6-5	TRBJ2-6	NA	NA	TGTGCCAGCAGTTATAGTCTTGAGGCCAACGTCCTGACTTTC	CASSYSLEANVLTF
TRBV7-9	TRBJ1-4	NA	NA	TGTGCCAGCAGCTTCCTTCCCTTAACAGCAACTAATGAAAAACTGTTTTTT	CASSFLPLTATNEKLFF
TRBV2	TRBJ2-1	NA	TRBD2	TGTGCCAGCAGGTCTAGCGGGAGTGGCGAGCAGTTCTTC	CASRSSGSGEQFF